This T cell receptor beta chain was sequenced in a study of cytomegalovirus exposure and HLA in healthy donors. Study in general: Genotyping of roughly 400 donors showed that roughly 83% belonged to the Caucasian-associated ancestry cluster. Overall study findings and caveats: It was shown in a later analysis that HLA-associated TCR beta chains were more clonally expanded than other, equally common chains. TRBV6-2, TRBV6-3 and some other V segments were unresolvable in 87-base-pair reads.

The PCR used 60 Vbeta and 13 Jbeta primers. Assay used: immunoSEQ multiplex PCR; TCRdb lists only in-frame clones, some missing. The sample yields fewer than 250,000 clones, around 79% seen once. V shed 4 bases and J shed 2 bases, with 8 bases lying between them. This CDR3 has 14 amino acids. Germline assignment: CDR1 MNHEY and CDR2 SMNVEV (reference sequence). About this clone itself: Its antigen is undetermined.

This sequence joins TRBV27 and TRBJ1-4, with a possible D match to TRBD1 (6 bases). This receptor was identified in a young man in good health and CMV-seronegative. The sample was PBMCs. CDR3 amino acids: CASSSQGTNEKLFF. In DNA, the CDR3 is TGTGCCAGCAGTTCTCAGGGGACTAATGAAAAACTGTTTTTT.